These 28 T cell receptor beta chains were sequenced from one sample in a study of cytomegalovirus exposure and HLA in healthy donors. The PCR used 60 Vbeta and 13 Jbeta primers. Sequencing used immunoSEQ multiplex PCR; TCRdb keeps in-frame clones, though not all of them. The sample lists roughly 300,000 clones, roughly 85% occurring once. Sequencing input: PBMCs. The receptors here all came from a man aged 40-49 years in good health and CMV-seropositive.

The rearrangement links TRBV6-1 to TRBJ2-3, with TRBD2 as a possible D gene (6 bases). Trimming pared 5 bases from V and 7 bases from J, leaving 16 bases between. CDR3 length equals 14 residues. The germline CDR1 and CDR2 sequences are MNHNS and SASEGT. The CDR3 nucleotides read TGTGCCAGCAGTACGGGGGACCAGGTGAATACGCAGTATTTT. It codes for CASSTGDQVNTQYF.

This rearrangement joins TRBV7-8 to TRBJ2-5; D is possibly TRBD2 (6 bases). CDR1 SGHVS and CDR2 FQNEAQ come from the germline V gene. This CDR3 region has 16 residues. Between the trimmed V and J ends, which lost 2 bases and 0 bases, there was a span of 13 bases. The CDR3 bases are TGTGCCAGCAGCTTAACCGGGACTCGGTACCAAGAGACCCAGTACTTC. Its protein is CASSLTGTRYQETQYF.

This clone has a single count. CDR3 nucleotide sequence: TGTGCCAGCAGCTACGGACAGACCTACAATGAGCAGTTCTTC. It codes for CASSYGQTYNEQFF. V gene TRBV7-9 combines with J gene TRBJ2-1, with D possibly matching TRBD1 (6 bases). Trimming pared 4 bases from V and 2 bases from J, leaving 9 bases between. CDR1 SEHNR and CDR2 FQNEAQ come from the germline V gene (reference sequence). The CDR3 runs 14 residues.

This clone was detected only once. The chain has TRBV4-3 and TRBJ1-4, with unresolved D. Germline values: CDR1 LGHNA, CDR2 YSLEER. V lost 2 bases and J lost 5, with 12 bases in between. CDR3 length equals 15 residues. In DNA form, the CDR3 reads TGCGCCAGCAGCCAACACCGGGAGTCGAATGAAAAACTGTTTTTT. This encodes CASSQHRESNEKLFF.

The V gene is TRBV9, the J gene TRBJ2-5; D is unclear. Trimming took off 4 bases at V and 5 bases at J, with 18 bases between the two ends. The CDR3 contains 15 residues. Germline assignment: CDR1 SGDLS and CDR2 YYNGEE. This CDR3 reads CASSTLCYHYETQYF. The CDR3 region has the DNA TGTGCCAGCAGCACCCTGTGCTACCACTACGAGACCCAGTACTTC.

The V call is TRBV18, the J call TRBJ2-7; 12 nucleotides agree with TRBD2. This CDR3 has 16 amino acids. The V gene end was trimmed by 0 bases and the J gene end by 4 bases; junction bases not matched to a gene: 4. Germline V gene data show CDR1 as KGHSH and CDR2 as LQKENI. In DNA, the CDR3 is TGTGCCAGCTCACCACCGGGACTAGCGGGTCGGTACGAGCAGTACTTC. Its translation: CASSPPGLAGRYEQYF.

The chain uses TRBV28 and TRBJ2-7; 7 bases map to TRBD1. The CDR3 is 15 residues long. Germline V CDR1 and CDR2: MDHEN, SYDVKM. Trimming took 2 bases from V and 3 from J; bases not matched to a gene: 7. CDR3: CASSLGTESGYEQYF. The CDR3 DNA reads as TGTGCCAGCAGTTTAGGGACAGAGTCTGGCTACGAGCAGTACTTC.

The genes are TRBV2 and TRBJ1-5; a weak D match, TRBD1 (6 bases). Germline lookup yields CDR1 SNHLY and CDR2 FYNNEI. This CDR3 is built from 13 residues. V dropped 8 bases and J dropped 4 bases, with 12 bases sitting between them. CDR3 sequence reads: CASDRQGNQPQHF. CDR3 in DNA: TGTGCCAGCGACCGCCAGGGGAATCAGCCCCAGCATTTT.

The CDR3 sequence is CASSPGPATYNEQFF. In DNA, the CDR3 is TGTGCCAGCTCACCAGGGCCAGCTACCTACAATGAGCAGTTCTTC. The chain combines TRBV18 with TRBJ2-1; D remains ambiguous. V was pared by 2 bases and J by 2 bases, with 10 bases between. The length of the CDR3 is 15 residues. Looked up from germline, CDR1 is KGHSH and CDR2 is LQKENI.

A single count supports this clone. CDR3 protein: CASSSERANEQFF. The CDR3 nucleotides are TGTGCCAGCAGCTCAGAGCGGGCCAATGAGCAGTTCTTC. The rearrangement links TRBV7-3 to TRBJ2-1; D might be TRBD2 (6 bases). V lost 4 bases and J lost 6, with 10 bases in between. The CDR3 has 13 residues. The V gene's germline CDR1 is SGHTA and CDR2 FQGTGA. Variable domain in full (rest from reference TRBV7-3 and TRBJ2-1): GAGVSQTPSNKVTEKGKYVELRCDPISGHTALYWYRQSLGQGPEFLIYFQGTGAADDSGLPNDRFFAVRPEGSVSTLKIQRTERGDSAVYLCASSSERANEQFFGPGTRLTVL.

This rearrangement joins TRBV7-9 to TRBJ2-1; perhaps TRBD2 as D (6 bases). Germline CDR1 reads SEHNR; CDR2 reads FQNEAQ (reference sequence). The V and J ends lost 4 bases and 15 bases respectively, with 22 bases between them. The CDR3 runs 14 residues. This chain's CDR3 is CASSSDINTRRAFF. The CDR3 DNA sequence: TGTGCCAGCAGCTCAGACATTAACACCCGGAGGGCGTTCTTC.

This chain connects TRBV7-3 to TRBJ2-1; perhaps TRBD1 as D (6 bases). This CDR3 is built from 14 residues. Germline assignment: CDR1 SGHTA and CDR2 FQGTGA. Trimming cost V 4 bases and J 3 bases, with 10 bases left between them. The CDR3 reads CASSSTGHYNEQFF. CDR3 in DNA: TGTGCCAGCAGCTCCACGGGACACTACAATGAGCAGTTCTTC.

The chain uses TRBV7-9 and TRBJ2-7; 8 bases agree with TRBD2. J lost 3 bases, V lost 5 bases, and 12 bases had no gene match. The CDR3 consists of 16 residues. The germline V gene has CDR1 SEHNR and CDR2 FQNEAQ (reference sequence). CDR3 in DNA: TGTGCCAGCAGCCCAGGGGCGGGGGGTCCTCTCTACGAGCAGTACTTC. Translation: CASSPGAGGPLYEQYF.

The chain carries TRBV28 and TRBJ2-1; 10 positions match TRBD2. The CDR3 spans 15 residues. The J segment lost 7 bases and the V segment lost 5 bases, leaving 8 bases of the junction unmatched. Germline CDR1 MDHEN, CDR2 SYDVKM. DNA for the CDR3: TGTGCCAGCAGTACGTTAGCGGGAGGAAGGAATGAGCAGTTCTTC. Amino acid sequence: CASSTLAGGRNEQFF. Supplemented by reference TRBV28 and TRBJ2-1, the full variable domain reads DVKVTQSSRYLVKRTGEKVFLECVQDMDHENMFWYRQDPGLGLRLIYFSYDVKMKEKGDIPEGYSVSREKKERFSLILESASTNQTSMYLCASSTLAGGRNEQFFGPGTRLTVL.

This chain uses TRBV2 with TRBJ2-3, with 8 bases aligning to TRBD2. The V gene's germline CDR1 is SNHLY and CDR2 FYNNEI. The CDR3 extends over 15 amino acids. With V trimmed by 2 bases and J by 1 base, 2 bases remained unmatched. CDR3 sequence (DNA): TGTGCCAGCAGTGAACAGACTAGCGGCACAGATACGCAGTATTTT. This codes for CASSEQTSGTDTQYF.

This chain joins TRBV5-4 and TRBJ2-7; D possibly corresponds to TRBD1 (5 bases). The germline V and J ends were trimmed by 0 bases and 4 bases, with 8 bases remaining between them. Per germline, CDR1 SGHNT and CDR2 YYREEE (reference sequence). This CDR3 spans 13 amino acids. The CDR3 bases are TGTGCCAGCAGCTTGGGAGCAGGGTACGAGCAGTACTTC. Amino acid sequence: CASSLGAGYEQYF.

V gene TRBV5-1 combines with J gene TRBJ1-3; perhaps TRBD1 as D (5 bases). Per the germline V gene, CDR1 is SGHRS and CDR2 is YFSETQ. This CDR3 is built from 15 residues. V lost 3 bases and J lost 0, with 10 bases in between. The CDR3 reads CASSSGLSSGNTIYF. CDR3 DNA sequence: TGCGCCAGCAGCTCGGGACTTAGCTCTGGAAACACCATATATTTT.

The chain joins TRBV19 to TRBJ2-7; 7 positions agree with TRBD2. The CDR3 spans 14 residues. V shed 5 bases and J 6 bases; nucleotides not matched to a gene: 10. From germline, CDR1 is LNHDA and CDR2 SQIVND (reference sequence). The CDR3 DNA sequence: TGTGCCAGTAGTCTACGACTAGCAGACTGCGAGCAGTACTTC. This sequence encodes CASSLRLADCEQYF.

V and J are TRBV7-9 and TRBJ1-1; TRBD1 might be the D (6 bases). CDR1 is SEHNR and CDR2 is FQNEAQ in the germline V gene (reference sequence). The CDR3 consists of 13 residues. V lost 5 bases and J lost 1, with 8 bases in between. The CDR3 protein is CASSNRENTEAFF. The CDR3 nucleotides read TGTGCCAGCAGCAACAGGGAGAACACTGAAGCTTTCTTT.

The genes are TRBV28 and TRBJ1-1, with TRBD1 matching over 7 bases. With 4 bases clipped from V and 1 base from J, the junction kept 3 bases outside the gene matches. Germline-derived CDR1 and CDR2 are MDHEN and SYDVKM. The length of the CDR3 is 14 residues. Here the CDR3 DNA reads TGTGCCAGCAGTTACCGGACAGGGAACACTGAAGCTTTCTTT. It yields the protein CASSYRTGNTEAFF.

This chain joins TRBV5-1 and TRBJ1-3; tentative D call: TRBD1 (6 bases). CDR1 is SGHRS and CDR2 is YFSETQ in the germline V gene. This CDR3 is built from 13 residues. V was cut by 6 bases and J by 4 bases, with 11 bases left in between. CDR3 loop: CASTSDRGNTIYF. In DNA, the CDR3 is TGCGCCAGCACCTCGGACAGAGGAAACACCATATATTTT.

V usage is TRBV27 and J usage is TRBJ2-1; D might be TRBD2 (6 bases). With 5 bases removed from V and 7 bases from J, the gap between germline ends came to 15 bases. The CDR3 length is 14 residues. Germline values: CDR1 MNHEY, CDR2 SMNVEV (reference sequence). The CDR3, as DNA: TGTGCCAGCAGTCTCCGGGAGAAGGGGAATGAGCAGTTCTTC. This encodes CASSLREKGNEQFF.

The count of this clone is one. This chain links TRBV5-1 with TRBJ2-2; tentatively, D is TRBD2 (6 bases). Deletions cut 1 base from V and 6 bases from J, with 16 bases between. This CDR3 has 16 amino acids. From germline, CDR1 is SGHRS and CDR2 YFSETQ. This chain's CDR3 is CASSLRLGRDAGELFF. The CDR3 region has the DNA TGCGCCAGCAGCTTGAGACTAGGGCGAGATGCCGGGGAGCTGTTTTTT.

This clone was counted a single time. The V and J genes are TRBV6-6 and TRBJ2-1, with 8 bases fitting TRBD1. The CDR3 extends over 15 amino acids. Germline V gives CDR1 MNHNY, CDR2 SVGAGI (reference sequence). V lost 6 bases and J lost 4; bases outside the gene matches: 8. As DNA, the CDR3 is TGTGCCAGCAGCGAGACAGGGGTAAAGTACAATGAGCAGTTCTTC. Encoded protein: CASSETGVKYNEQFF.

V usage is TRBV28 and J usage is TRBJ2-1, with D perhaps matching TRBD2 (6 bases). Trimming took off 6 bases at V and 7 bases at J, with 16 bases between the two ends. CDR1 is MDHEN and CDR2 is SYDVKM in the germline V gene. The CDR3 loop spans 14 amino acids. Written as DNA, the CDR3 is TGTGCCAGCAGCTTGGGGGAGGCACTAAATGAGCAGTTCTTC. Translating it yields CASSLGEALNEQFF.

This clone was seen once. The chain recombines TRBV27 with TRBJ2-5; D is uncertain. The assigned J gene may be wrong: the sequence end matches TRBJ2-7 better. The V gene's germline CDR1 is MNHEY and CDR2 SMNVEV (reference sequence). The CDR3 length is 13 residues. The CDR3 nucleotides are TGTGCCAGCAGTTTGTCGACACCCTACGAGCAGTACTTC. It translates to CASSLSTPYEQYF.

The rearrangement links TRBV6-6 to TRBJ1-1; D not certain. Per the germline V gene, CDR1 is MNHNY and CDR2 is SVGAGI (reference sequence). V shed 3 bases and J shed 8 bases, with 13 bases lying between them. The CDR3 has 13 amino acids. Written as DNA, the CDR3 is TGTGCCAGCAGTTATTCCCGGGAGGTAGAAGCTTTCTTT. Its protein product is CASSYSREVEAFF.

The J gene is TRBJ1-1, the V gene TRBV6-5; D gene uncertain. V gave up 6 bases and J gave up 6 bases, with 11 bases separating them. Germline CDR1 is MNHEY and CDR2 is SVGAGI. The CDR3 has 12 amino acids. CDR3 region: CASRSGSPEAFF. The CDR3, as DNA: TGTGCCAGCAGGTCGGGTAGCCCTGAAGCTTTCTTT.